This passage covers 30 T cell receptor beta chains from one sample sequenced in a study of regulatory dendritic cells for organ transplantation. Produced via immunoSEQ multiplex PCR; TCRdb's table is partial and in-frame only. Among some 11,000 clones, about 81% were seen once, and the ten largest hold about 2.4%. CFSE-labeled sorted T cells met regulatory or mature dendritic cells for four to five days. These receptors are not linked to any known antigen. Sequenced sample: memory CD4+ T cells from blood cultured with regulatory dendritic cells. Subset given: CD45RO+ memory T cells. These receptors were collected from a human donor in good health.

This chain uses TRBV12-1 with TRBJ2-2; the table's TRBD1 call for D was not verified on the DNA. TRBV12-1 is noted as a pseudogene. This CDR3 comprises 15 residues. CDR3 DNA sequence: TGTGCCAGCAGCTTTTCCAGGGTAAAGCTCAGGGAGCTGTTTTTT. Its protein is CASSFSRVKLRELFF.

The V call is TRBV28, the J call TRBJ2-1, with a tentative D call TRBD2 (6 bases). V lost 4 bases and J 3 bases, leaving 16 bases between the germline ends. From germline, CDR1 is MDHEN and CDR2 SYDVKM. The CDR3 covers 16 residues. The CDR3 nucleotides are TGTGCCAGCAGTTCCTTCCGGGGGATTTTCTACAATGAGCAGTTCTTC. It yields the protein CASSSFRGIFYNEQFF. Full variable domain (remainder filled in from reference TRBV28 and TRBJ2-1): DVKVTQSSRYLVKRTGEKVFLECVQDMDHENMFWYRQDPGLGLRLIYFSYDVKMKEKGDIPEGYSVSREKKERFSLILESASTNQTSMYLCASSSFRGIFYNEQFFGPGTRLTVL.

The CDR3 sequence is CASSQDLTVTRYF. CDR3 nucleotides: TGCGCCAGCAGCCAAGATCTAACGGTAACTCGGTACTTC. V and J are TRBV4-1 and TRBJ2-7; D is undetermined. From germline, CDR1 is MGHRA and CDR2 YSYEKL. Trimming removed 0 bases from V and 12 bases from J, with 15 bases in between. The CDR3 contains 13 residues.

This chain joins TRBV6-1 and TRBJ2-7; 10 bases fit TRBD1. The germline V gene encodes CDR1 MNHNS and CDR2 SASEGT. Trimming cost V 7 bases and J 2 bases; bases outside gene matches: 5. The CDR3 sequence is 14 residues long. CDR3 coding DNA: TGTGCCAGCAAATGGGACAGGGGACCCTACGAGCAGTACTTC. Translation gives CASKWDRGPYEQYF.

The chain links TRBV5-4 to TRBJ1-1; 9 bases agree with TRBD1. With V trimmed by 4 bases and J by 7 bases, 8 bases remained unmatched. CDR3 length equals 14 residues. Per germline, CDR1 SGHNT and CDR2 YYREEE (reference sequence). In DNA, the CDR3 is TGTGCCAGCAGCAAACCGGGACAGGGAGGTGAAGCTTTCTTT. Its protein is CASSKPGQGGEAFF.

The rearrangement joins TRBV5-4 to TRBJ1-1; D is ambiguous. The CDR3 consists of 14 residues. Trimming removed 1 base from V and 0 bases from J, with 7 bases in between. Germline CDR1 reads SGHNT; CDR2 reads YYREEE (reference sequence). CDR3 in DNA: TGTGCCAGCAGCTTGCCAGGCATGAACACTGAAGCTTTCTTT. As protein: CASSLPGMNTEAFF. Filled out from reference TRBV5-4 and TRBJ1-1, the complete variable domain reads ETGVTQSPTHLIKTRGQQVTLRCSSQSGHNTVSWYQQALGQGPQFIFQYYREEENGRGNFPPRFSGLQFPNYSSELNVNALELDDSALYLCASSLPGMNTEAFFGQGTRLTVV.

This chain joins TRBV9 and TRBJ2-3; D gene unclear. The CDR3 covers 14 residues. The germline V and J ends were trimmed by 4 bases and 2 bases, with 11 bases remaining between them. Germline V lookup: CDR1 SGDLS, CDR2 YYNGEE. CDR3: CASSSTDYTDTQYF. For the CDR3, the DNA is TGTGCCAGCAGCTCGACTGATTACACAGATACGCAGTATTTT.

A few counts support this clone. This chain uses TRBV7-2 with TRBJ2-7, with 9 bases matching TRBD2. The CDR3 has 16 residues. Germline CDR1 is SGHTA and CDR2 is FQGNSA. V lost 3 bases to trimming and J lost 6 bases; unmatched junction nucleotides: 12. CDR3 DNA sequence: TGTGCCAGCAGCTTCGGCCTTAGCGGGGGAGGCCCCGAGCAGTACTTC. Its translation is CASSFGLSGGGPEQYF. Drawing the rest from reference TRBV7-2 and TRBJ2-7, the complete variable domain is GAGVSQSPSNKVTEKGKDVELRCDPISGHTALYWYRQSLGQGLEFLIYFQGNSAPDKSGLPSDRFSAERTGGSVSTLTIQRTQQEDSAVYLCASSFGLSGGGPEQYFGPGTRLTVT.

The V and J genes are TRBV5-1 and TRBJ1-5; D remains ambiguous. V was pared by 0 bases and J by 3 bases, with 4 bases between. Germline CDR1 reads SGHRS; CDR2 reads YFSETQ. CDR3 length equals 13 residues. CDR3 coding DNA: TGCGCCAGCAGCTTGGGGGCCAATCAGCCCCAGCATTTT. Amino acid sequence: CASSLGANQPQHF. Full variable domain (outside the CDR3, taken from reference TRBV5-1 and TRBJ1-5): KAGVTQTPRYLIKTRGQQVTLSCSPISGHRSVSWYQQTPGQGLQFLFEYFSETQRNKGNFPGRFSGRQFSNSRSEMNVSTLELGDSALYLCASSLGANQPQHFGDGTRLSIL.

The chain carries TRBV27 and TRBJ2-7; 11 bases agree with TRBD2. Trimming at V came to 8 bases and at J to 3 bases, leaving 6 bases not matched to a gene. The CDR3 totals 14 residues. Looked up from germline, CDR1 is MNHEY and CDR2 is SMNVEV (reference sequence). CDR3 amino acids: CASQRLAGNYEQYF. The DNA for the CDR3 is TGTGCCAGCCAACGACTAGCGGGGAACTACGAGCAGTACTTC.

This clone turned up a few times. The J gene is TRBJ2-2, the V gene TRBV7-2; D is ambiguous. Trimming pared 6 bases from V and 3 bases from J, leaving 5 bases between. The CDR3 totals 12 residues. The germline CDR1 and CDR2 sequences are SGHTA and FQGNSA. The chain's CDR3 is CASSPYTGELFF. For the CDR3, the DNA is TGTGCCAGCAGTCCATACACCGGGGAGCTGTTTTTT. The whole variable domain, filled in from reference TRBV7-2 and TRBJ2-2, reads GAGVSQSPSNKVTEKGKDVELRCDPISGHTALYWYRQSLGQGLEFLIYFQGNSAPDKSGLPSDRFSAERTGGSVSTLTIQRTQQEDSAVYLCASSPYTGELFFGEGSRLTVL.

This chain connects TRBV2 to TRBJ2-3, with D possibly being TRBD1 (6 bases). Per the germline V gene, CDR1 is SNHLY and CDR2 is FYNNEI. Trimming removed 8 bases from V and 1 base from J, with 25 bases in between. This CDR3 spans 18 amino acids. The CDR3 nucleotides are TGTGCCAGCTCTGATCGGGGCAGGGGAATCCTAGGCACAGATACGCAGTATTTT. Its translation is CASSDRGRGILGTDTQYF. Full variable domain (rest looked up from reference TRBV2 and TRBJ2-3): EPEVTQTPSHQVTQMGQEVILRCVPISNHLYFYWYRQILGQKVEFLVSFYNNEISEKSEIFDDQFSVERPDGSNFTLKIRSTKLEDSAMYFCASSDRGRGILGTDTQYFGPGTRLTVL.

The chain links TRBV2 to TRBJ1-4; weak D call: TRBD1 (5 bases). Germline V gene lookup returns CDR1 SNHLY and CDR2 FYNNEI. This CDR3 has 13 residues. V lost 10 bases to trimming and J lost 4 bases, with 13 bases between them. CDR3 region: CATQTDLNEKLFF. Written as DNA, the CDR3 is TGTGCCACCCAGACAGACCTTAATGAAAAACTGTTTTTT. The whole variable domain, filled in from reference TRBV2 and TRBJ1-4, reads EPEVTQTPSHQVTQMGQEVILRCVPISNHLYFYWYRQILGQKVEFLVSFYNNEISEKSEIFDDQFSVERPDGSNFTLKIRSTKLEDSAMYFCATQTDLNEKLFFGSGTQLSVL.

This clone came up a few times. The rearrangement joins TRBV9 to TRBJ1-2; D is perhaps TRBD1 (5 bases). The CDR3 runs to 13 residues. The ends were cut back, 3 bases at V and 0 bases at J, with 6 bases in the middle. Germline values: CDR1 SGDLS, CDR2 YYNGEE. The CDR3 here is CASSATANYGYTF. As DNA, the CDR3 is TGTGCCAGCAGCGCGACAGCTAACTATGGCTACACCTTC.

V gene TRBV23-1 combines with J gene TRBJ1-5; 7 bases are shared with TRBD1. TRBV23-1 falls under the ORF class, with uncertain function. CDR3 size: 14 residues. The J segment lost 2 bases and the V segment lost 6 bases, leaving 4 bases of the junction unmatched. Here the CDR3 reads CASRRQGCNQPQHF. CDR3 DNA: TGCGCCAGCAGGAGACAGGGATGCAATCAGCCCCAGCATTTT.

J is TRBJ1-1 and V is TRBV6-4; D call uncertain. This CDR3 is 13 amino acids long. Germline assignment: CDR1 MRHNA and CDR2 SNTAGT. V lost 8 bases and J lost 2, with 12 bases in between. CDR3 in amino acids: CASRVQENTEAFF. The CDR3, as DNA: TGTGCCAGCCGCGTTCAGGAAAACACTGAAGCTTTCTTT.

Here the CDR3 reads CASSGKRSLKNTGELFF. The CDR3 bases are TGTGCCAGCAGCGGGAAGCGGTCCCTCAAGAACACCGGGGAGCTGTTTTTT. The rearrangement links TRBV9 to TRBJ2-2, with a tentative D call TRBD2 (5 bases). Germline V CDR1 and CDR2: SGDLS, YYNGEE. V was cut by 3 bases and J by 1 base, with 16 bases left in between. The CDR3 covers 17 residues.

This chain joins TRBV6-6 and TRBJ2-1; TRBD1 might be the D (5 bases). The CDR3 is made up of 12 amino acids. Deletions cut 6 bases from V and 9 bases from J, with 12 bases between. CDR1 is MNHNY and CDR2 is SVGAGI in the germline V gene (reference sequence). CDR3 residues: CASSTDNPEQFF. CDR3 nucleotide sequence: TGTGCCAGCAGCACGGACAACCCTGAGCAGTTCTTC.

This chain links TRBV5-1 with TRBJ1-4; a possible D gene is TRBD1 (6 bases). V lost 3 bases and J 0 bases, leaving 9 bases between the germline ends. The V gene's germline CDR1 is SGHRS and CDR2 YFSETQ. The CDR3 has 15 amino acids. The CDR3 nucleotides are TGCGCCAGCAGCTCTGGGACAACAACTAATGAAAAACTGTTTTTT. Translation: CASSSGTTTNEKLFF.

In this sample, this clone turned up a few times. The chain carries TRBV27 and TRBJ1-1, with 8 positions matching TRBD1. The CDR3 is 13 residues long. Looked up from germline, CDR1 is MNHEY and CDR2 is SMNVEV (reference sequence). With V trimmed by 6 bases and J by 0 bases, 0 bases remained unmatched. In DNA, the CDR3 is TGTGCCAGCAGGACAGGGGTGAACACTGAAGCTTTCTTT. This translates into CASRTGVNTEAFF.

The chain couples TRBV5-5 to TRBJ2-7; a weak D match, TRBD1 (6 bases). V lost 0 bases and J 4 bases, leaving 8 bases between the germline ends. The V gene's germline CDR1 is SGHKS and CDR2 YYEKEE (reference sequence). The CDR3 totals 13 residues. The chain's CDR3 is CASSLGDRYEQYF. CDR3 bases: TGTGCCAGCAGCTTGGGCGACAGGTACGAGCAGTACTTC.

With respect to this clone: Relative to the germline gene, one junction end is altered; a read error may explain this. CDR3 nucleotides: TGTGCCAGCAGCTTATATAGCGGGGGGGCCCAAGTGTCTTTC. Translated: CASSLYSGGAQVSF. The rearrangement uses TRBV11-2 and TRBJ2-6, with 11 bases aligning to TRBD2. Germline loops: CDR1 SGHAT, CDR2 FQNNGV. This CDR3 is built from 14 residues.

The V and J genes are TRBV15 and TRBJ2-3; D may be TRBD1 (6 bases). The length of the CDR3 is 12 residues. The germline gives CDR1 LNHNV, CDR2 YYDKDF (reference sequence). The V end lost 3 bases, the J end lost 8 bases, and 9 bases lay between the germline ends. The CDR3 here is CATSRDSGTQYF. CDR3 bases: TGTGCCACCAGCAGGGACAGTGGTACGCAGTATTTT.

This chain's CDR3 is CASSRFAGVGNEQFF. The DNA for the CDR3 is TGTGCCAGCAGTCGCTTCGCCGGGGTAGGCAATGAGCAGTTCTTC. This sequence joins TRBV7-9 and TRBJ2-1; a possible D gene is TRBD2 (5 bases). In germline, CDR1 is SEHNR, CDR2 FQNEAQ (reference sequence). V was clipped by 6 bases and J by 6 bases, with 18 bases between them. CDR3 length: 15 residues.

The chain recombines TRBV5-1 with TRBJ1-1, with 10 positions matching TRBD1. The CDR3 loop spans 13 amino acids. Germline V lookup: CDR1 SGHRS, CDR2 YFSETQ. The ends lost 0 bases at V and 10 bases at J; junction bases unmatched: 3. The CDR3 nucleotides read TGCGCCAGCAGCTTGGCCGGACAGGGGGGAGCTTTCTTT. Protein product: CASSLAGQGGAFF.

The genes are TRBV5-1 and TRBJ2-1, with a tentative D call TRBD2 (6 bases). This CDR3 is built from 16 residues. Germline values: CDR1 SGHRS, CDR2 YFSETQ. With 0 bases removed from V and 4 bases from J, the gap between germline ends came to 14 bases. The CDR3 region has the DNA TGCGCCAGCAGCTTGGGATGGGACTCTACTTACAATGAGCAGTTCTTC. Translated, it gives CASSLGWDSTYNEQFF.

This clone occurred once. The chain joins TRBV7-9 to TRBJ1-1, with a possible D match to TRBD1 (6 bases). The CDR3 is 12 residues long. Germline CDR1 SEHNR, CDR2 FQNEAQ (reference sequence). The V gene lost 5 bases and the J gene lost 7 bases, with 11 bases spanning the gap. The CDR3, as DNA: TGTGCCAGCAGCGTGTCAGGGGTTGAAGCTTTCTTT. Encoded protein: CASSVSGVEAFF.

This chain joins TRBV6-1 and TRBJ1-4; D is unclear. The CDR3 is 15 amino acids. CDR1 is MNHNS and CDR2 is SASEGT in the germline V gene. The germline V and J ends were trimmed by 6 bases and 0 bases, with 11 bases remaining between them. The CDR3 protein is CASSIESATNEKLFF. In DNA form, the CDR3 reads TGTGCCAGCAGCATCGAGTCTGCAACTAATGAAAAACTGTTTTTT.

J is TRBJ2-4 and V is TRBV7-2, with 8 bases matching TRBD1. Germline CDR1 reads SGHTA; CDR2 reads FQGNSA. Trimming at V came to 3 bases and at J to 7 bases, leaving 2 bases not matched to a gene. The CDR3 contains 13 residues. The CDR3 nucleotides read TGTGCCAGCAGCTTCCAGGGGGCGAACATTCAGTACTTC. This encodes CASSFQGANIQYF.

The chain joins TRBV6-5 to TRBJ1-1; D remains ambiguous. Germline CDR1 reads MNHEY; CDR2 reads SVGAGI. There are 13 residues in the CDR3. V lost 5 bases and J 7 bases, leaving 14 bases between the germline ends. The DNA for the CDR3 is TGTGCCAGCAGTGAACGCCAAGTACTTGAAGCTTTCTTT. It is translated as CASSERQVLEAFF.